This T cell receptor beta chain emerged from a study of Ad26.COV2.S vaccination and SARS-CoV-2 variants. Study-level points and caveats: Vaccinees showed greater spike-specific TCR breadth than placebo recipients.

Sequenced by immunoSEQ multiplex PCR; TCRdb stores in-frame clones only, minus some. This sample has about 680,000 clones; roughly nine tenths occur once, and the top ten carry over 1.3%. Concerning this clone itself: Its antigen is not known.

The length of the CDR3 is 15 residues. V was pared by 1 base and J by 5 bases, with 5 bases of the junction left unmatched. CDR1 GTSNPN and CDR2 SVGIG come from the germline V gene (reference sequence). The sample's treatment: roughly 19 received Ad26.COV2.S at low or high dose, single or two shots; several received placebo; per-sample allocation not given. At day 63 after the first vaccine or placebo injection, samples were drawn. The sample in question was peripheral blood, obtained in a trial of Ad26.COV2.S vaccine versus placebo. The receptor comes from a person aged 18-60 years who received the Ad26.COV2.S COVID-19 vaccine or a placebo. This chain uses TRBV30 with TRBJ1-5; 10 bases are shared with TRBD1. The CDR3 region has the DNA TGTGCCTGGAGTGCGGGGGGGACAGGGGATCAGCCCCAGCATTTT. Its translation is CAWSAGGTGDQPQHF. The variable domain in full, completed from reference TRBV30 and TRBJ1-5, reads SQTIHQWPATLVQPVGSPLSLECTVEGTSNPNLYWYRQAAGRGLQLLFYSVGIGQISSEVPQNLSASRPQDRQFILSSKKLLLSDSGFYLCAWSAGGTGDQPQHFGDGTRLSIL.